This T cell receptor (beta chain) was observed in a study of cytomegalovirus exposure and HLA in healthy donors. Looking at the study overall: Early release data held about 85 million unique TCRs from HLA-typed donors.

A multiplex PCR was run with 60 Vbeta primers and 13 Jbeta primers. This table comes from immunoSEQ multiplex PCR, and its TCRdb copy is limited to in-frame clones, with some not included. The record lists approximately 140,000 clones, of which the ten most abundant hold roughly 2.7%. V dropped 1 base and J dropped 0 bases, with 13 bases sitting between them. Germline-derived CDR1 and CDR2 are SGHTA and FQGNSA. This CDR3 is 17 amino acids long. Sequencing input: PBMCs. The sequence was obtained from a man in his forties in good health and CMV-seronegative. The rearrangement joins TRBV7-2 to TRBJ1-3; a possible D gene is TRBD1 (5 bases). CDR3 sequence reads: CASSLGAGRFSGNTIYF. The DNA of the CDR3 is TGTGCCAGCAGCTTAGGGGCGGGACGGTTCTCTGGAAACACCATATATTTT.